This T cell receptor (beta chain) was sequenced for a study of early T cells in non-severe SARS-CoV-2 infection. Study context: Chains from this unsorted whole-blood bulk RNA could not be paired.

TCRdb re-called the 5' RACE reads with MiXCR, one entry per CDR3 protein. Here the sample spans around 77,000 distinct CDR3 sequences, 9.5% to 13% being singletons. The J segment lost 5 bases and the V segment lost 2 bases, leaving 6 bases of the junction unmatched. CDR3 size: 15 residues. CDR1 and CDR2 from the germline V gene are LGHDT and YNNKEL (reference sequence). The chain is built from TRBV3-1 and TRBJ2-1; the match to TRBD1 covers 7 bases. The sequencing here drew on whole blood, taken at baseline. The TCR was taken from an adult who was a healthcare worker with PCR-confirmed SARS-CoV-2 infection or an uninfected control (not recorded which). The DNA of the CDR3 is TGTGCCAGCAGCCAAACAGGGGTGCTTGACAATGAGCAGTTCTTC. This sequence encodes CASSQTGVLDNEQFF.